This TCR beta chain was found in a study of early T cells in non-severe SARS-CoV-2 infection. This clonotype was seen many times. The CDR3 covers 13 residues. Germline CDR1 is SGHVS and CDR2 is FQNEAQ. V lost 5 bases and J 4 bases, leaving 12 bases between the germline ends. Individual cDNA molecules carried attached unique molecular identifiers. Each CDR3 protein gets one entry after TCRdb re-called the 5' RACE reads with MiXCR. The sample yields roughly 40,000 distinct CDR3 sequences, about 5.8% seen once. The sequenced sample was whole blood. The chain uses TRBV7-8 and TRBJ2-7, with D tentatively TRBD2 (5 bases). This sequence originates from an adult who was a healthcare worker with PCR-confirmed SARS-CoV-2 infection or an uninfected control (not recorded which). For the CDR3, the DNA is TGTGCCAGCAGCCAGAGGACTCCTTACGAGCAGTACTTC. This sequence encodes CASSQRTPYEQYF.